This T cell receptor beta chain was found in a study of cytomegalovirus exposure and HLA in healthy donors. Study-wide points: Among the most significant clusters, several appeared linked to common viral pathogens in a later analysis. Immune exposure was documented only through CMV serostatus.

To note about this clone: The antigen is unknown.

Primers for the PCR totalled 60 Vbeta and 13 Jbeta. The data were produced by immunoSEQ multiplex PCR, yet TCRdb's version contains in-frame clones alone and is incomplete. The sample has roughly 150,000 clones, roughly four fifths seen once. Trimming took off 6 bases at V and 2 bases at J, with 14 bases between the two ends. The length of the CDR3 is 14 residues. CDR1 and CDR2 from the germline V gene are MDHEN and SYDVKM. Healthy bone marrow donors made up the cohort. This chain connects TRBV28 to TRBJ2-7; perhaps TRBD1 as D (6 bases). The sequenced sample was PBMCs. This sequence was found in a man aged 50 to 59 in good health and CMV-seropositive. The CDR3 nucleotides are TGTGCCAGCAGAGGGACAAGGAGTCCCTACGAGCAGTACTTC. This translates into CASRGTRSPYEQYF.